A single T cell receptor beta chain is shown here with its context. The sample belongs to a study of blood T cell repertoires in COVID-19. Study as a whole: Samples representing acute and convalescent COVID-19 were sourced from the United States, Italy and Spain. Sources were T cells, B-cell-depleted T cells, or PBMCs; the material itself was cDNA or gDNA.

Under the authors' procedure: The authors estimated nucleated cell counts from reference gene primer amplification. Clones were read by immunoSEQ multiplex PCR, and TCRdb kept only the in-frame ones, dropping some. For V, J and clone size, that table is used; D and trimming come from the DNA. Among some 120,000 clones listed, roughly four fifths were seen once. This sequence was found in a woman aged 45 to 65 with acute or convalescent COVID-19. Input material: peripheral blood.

CDR3: CASSPGQFNTGELFF. CDR3 DNA sequence: TGTGCCAGCTCCCCGGGACAGTTTAACACCGGGGAGCTGTTTTTT. V usage is TRBV27 and J usage is TRBJ2-2; 7 bases map to TRBD1. CDR3 length: 15 residues. Germline V gene lookup returns CDR1 MNHEY and CDR2 SMNVEV (reference sequence). The V segment lost 8 bases and the J segment 2 bases; nucleotides outside the gene matches: 8.